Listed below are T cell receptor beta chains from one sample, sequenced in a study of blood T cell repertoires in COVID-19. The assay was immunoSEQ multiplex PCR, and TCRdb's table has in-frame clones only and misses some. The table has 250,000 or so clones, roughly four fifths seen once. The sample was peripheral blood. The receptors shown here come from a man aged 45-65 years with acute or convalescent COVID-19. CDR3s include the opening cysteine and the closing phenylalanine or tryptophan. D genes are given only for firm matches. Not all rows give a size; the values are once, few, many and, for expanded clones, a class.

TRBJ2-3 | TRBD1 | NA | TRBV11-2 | CASSLGGTGWGTDTQYF | TGTGCCAGCAGCTTAGGAGGGACAGGGTGGGGCACAGATACGCAGTATTTT
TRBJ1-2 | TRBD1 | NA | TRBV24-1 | CATSGDRGEDGYTF | TGTGCCACCAGTGGGGACAGGGGAGAGGATGGCTACACCTTC
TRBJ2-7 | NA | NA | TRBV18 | CASSPGPPYEQYF | TGTGCCAGCTCACCGGGGCCACCCTACGAGCAGTACTTC
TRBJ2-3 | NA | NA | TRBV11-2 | CASSHGSDTQYF | TGTGCCAGCAGCCATGGGAGTGATACGCAGTATTTT
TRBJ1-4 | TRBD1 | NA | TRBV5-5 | CASSSRGPREKLFF | TGTGCCAGCAGCTCCAGGGGGCCGCGAGAAAAACTGTTTTTT
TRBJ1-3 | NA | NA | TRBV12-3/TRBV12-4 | CASSLGENTIYF | TGTGCCAGCAGTTTGGGAGAGAACACCATATATTTT
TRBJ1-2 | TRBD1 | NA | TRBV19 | CASREGAGYGYTF | TGTGCCAGTAGGGAGGGGGCTGGCTATGGCTACACCTTC
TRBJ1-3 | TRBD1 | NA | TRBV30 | CAWSKQGAGNTIYF | TGTGCCTGGAGTAAACAGGGGGCTGGAAACACCATATATTTT
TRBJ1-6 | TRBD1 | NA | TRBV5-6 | CASSWTVSGGSPLHF | TGTGCCAGCAGCTGGACAGTGTCAGGGGGGTCACCCCTCCACTTT
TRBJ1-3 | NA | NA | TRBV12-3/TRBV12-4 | CASSWQINTIYF | TGTGCCAGCAGTTGGCAGATAAACACCATATATTTT
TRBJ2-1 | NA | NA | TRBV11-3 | CASSPNNEQFF | TGTGCCAGCAGCCCCAACAATGAGCAGTTCTTC
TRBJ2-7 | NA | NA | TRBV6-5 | CASTQGTSYEQYF | TGTGCCAGCACTCAGGGAACATCCTACGAGCAGTACTTC
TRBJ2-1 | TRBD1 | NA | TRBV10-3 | CAIRGQGDDYNEQFF | TGTGCCATCAGAGGACAGGGGGACGACTACAATGAGCAGTTCTTC
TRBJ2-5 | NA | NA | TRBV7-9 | CASSLVGGQETQYF | TGTGCCAGCAGCTTAGTAGGGGGCCAAGAGACCCAGTACTTC
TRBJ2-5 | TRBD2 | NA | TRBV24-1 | CATSDVLAGGWETQYF | TGTGCCACCAGTGATGTACTAGCGGGAGGGTGGGAGACCCAGTACTTC
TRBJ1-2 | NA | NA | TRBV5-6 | CASSSGQPYGYTF | TGTGCCAGCAGCAGCGGACAGCCCTATGGCTACACCTTC
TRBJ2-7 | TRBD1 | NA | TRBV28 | CASRGTGGPSSYEQYF | TGTGCCAGCAGGGGGACAGGGGGCCCGAGCTCCTACGAGCAGTACTTC
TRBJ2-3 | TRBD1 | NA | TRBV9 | CASSVGQVPDTQYF | TGTGCCAGCAGCGTGGGACAGGTCCCAGATACGCAGTATTTT
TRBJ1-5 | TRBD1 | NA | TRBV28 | CASSPSPTGGIGNQPQHF | TGTGCCAGCAGTCCCTCACCTACAGGGGGCATAGGCAATCAGCCCCAGCATTTT
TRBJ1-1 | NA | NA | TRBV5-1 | CASSLQWQMNTEAFF | TGCGCCAGCAGCTTGCAGTGGCAGATGAACACTGAAGCTTTCTTT
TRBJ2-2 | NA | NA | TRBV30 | CAWEEVSNTGELFF | TGTGCCTGGGAGGAGGTTTCGAACACCGGGGAGCTGTTTTTT
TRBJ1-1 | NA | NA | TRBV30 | CAWSSPQRQDNTEAFF | TGTGCCTGGAGTTCCCCCCAGAGACAGGATAACACTGAAGCTTTCTTT
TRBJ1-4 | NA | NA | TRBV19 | CASSTDSLLFF | TGTGCCAGTAGTACCGACTCTTTACTGTTTTTT
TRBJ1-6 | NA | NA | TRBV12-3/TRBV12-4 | CASSMEDNSPLHF | TGTGCCAGCAGCATGGAGGACAATTCACCCCTCCACTTT
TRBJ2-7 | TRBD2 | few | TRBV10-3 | CAIMATSGSSSYEQYF | TGTGCCATCATGGCGACTAGCGGTTCCAGCTCCTACGAGCAGTACTTC
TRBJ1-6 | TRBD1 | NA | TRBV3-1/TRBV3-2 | CASSQAGQGARNSPLHF | TGTGCCAGCAGCCAAGCCGGACAGGGGGCAAGGAATTCACCCCTCCACTTT
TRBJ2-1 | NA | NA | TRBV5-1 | CASSVQVSSYNEQFF | TGCGCCAGCAGCGTACAGGTGAGCTCCTACAATGAGCAGTTCTTC
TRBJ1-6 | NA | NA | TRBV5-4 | CASSPDSLYNSPLHF | TGTGCCAGCAGCCCCGACAGCCTTTATAATTCACCCCTCCACTTT
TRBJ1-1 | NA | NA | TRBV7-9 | CASSKGQNTEAFF | TGTGCCAGCAGCAAAGGACAGAACACTGAAGCTTTCTTT
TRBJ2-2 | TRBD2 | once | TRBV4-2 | CASSRGTMGTGELFF | TGTGCCAGCAGCCGCGGGACTATGGGGACCGGGGAGCTGTTTTTT
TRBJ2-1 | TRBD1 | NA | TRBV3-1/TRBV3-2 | CASSQGTGPSEQFF | TGTGCCAGCAGCCAAGGGACAGGGCCGAGTGAGCAGTTCTTC
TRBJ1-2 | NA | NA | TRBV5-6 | CASSFDGRGYTF | TGTGCCAGCAGCTTTGATGGGAGGGGCTACACCTTC
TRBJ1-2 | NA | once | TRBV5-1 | CASSLDTGDYGYTF | TGCGCCAGCAGCTTGGATACAGGAGACTATGGCTACACCTTC
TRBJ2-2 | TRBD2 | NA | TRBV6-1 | CASSELRGGTGELFF | TGTGCCAGCAGTGAATTACGCGGGGGGACCGGGGAGCTGTTTTTT
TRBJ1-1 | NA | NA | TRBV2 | CASSVSGYTEAFF | TGTGCCAGCAGTGTAAGTGGCTACACTGAAGCTTTCTTT
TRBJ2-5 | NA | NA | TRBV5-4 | CASSLVETQETQYF | TGTGCCAGCAGCTTGGTGGAGACCCAAGAGACCCAGTACTTC
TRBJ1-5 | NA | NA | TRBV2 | CASSPLDGVNQPQHF | TGTGCCAGCAGCCCACTCGACGGAGTCAATCAGCCCCAGCATTTT
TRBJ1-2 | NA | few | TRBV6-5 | CASHGGPRGAF | TGTGCCAGCCATGGGGGTCCGCGGGGTGCCTTC
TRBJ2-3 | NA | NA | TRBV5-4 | CASSLKTGEDTQYF | TGTGCCAGCAGCCTAAAGACAGGAGAAGATACGCAGTATTTT
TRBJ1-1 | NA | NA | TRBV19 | CASSIDPYRNTEAFF | TGTGCCAGTAGTATTGACCCTTACAGGAACACTGAAGCTTTCTTT
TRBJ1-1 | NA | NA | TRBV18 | CASSPPGDTEAFF | TGTGCCAGCTCACCACCGGGAGACACTGAAGCTTTCTTT
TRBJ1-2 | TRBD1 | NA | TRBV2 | CASSADRDYGYTF | TGTGCCAGCAGCGCGGACAGGGACTATGGCTACACCTTC
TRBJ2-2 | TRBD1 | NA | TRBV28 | CASSLNTGGILNTGELFF | TGTGCCAGCAGTTTAAACACAGGGGGAATTTTGAACACCGGGGAGCTGTTTTTT
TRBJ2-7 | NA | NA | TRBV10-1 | CASSEYRGSSYEQYF | TGCGCCAGCAGTGAGTATCGGGGGAGCTCCTACGAGCAGTACTTC
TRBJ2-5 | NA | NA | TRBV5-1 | CASSLSGRKETQYF | TGCGCCAGCAGCTTGTCTGGCAGAAAAGAGACCCAGTACTTC
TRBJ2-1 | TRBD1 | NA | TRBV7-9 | CASRGQVGDEQFF | TGTGCCAGCAGGGGACAGGTGGGAGATGAGCAGTTCTTC
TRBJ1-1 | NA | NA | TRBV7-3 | CASSLGGLNTEAFF | TGTGCCAGCAGCTTAGGTGGCTTGAACACTGAAGCTTTCTTT
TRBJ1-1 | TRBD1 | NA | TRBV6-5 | CASRGGVTEAFF | TGTGCCAGCAGAGGGGGCGTTACTGAAGCTTTCTTT
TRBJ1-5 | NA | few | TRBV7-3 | CASSLSGGNQPQHF | TGTGCCAGCAGCTTGTCAGGGGGCAATCAGCCCCAGCATTTT
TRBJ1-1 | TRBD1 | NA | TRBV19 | CASSIAQRGRTEAFF | TGTGCCAGTAGTATAGCACAGAGGGGGCGCACTGAAGCTTTCTTT
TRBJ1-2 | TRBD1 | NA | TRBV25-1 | CASSKTGERDGYTF | TGTGCCAGCAGTAAAACAGGGGAGAGGGATGGCTACACCTTC
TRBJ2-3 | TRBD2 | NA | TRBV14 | CASSRGLAGIRPDTDTQYF | TGTGCCAGCAGCCGCGGACTAGCGGGAATTCGTCCCGACACAGATACGCAGTATTTT
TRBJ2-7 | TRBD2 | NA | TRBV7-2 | CASSLVLAGRYEQYF | TGTGCCAGCAGCTTAGTCCTAGCGGGACGCTACGAGCAGTACTTC